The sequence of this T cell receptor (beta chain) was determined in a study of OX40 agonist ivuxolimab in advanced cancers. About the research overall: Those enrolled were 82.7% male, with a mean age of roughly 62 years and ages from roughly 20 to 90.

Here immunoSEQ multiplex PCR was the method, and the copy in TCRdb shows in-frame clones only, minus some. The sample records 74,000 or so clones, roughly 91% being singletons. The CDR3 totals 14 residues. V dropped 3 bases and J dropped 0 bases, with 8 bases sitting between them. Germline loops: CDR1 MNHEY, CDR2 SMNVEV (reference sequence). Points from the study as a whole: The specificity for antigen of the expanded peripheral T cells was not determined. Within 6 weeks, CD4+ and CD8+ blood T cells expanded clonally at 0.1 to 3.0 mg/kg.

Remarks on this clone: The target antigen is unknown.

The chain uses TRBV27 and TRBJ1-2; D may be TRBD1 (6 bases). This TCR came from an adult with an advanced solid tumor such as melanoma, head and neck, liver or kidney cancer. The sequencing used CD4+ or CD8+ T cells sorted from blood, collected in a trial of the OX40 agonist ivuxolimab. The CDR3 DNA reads TGTGCCAGCAGTTTGAACAGGGCTAACTATGGCTACACCTTC. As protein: CASSLNRANYGYTF.